The 19 T cell receptor beta chains listed next were all sequenced from one sample in a study of T cell repertoires in cytomegalovirus infection (dated by TCRdb to between 2018 and 2021). TCRdb lists the instrument as Illumina HiSeq 1500. TCRdb ran its own pipeline on the public reads, namely fastp trimming at Q25 and MiXCR clone calling, and kept in-frame beta chains. Rows are combined by CDR3 protein, so each entry shows the most common genes and DNA. For this sample the table gives over 250,000 distinct CDR3 sequences, of which around 20% were detected only once. The leading ten clones occupy 15% to 20% of the sample. Their antigens are not known. The sample's treatment or condition label is to be understood as: in vitro stimulation with specific CMV peptide epitopes to enrich CMV-specific T cells. The sequencing here drew on cultured PBMCs, taken from culture after CMV antigen stimulation. These receptors all come from a human donor in good health (CMV status not recorded). Some clones in this sample may be carry-over from other donors' samples.

This clonotype showed up just a few times. The rearrangement uses TRBV10-2 and TRBJ2-1; 11 nucleotides agree with TRBD2. Germline trimming cut 7 bases from V and 5 bases from J; bases unmatched to any gene: 10. The germline V gene has CDR1 WSHSY and CDR2 SAAADI. This CDR3 is 16 amino acids long. The DNA of the CDR3 is TGCGCCAGCAATTTACCGGGACTAGCGGACCACAATGAGCAGTTCTTC. Its protein is CASNLPGLADHNEQFF.

This clonotype was counted between two and nine times. The chain is built from TRBV20-1 and TRBJ2-2, with 9 bases that match TRBD1. V dropped 7 bases and J dropped 4; count of bases not matched to a gene: 10. The germline V gene has CDR1 DFQATT and CDR2 SNEGSKA (reference sequence). This CDR3 is 15 amino acids long. The CDR3 region is CSVYPGQGFTGELFF. The CDR3 nucleotides are TGCAGTGTTTACCCGGGACAGGGTTTCACCGGGGAGCTGTTTTTT.

As DNA, the CDR3 is TGTGCCAGCAGTTACGGGGGTTCGGACTATGGCTACACCTTC. This gives the protein CASSYGGSDYGYTF. This sequence joins TRBV6-2 or TRBV6-3 and TRBJ1-2, with D maybe TRBD1 (5 bases). The germline CDR1 and CDR2 sequences are MNHEY and SVGEGT. This CDR3 comprises 14 residues. V was clipped by 2 bases and J by 3 bases, with 10 bases between them.

This clonotype was counted only a few times. The chain is built from TRBV6-2 or TRBV6-3 and TRBJ2-7, with 14 bases that match TRBD2. V shed 0 bases, J shed 7 bases, and the junction held 14 bases outside the gene matches. In germline, CDR1 is MNHEY, CDR2 SVGEGT. This CDR3 region has 19 residues. The DNA for the CDR3 is TGTGCCAGCAGTTACTCGAGTGGGACTAGCGGGAGAAGAGCGCGGGAGCAGTACGTC. It yields the protein CASSYSSGTSGRRAREQYV.

This clonotype was counted between two and nine times. This chain uses TRBV20-1 with TRBJ2-7; 9 bases are shared with TRBD2. The CDR3 has 15 amino acids. J gave up 6 bases and V 1 base, and 10 bases lay outside the gene matches. Germline CDR1 reads DFQATT; CDR2 reads SNEGSKA (reference sequence). CDR3 in DNA: TGCAGTGCTAGAGGAAATAGCGGGAGAGAGTTCGAGCAGTACTTC. This translates into CSARGNSGREFEQYF.

This clonotype showed up many times. CDR3 in DNA: TGTGCCAGCAGCTTAGGGCTAGCGTACCAAGAGACCCAGTACTTC. This gives the protein CASSLGLAYQETQYF. The gene calls are TRBV7-2 and TRBJ2-5; D possibly corresponds to TRBD2 (6 bases). The CDR3 runs 15 residues. Germline V gives CDR1 SGHTA, CDR2 FQGNSA. Deletions cut 1 base from V and 0 bases from J, with 9 bases between. Full variable domain (missing parts from reference TRBV7-2 and TRBJ2-5): GAGVSQSPSNKVTEKGKDVELRCDPISGHTALYWYRQSLGQGLEFLIYFQGNSAPDKSGLPSDRFSAERTGGSVSTLTIQRTQQEDSAVYLCASSLGLAYQETQYFGPGTRLLVL.

Only a few counts were recorded for this clonotype. The rearrangement joins TRBV7-2 to TRBJ2-7; D is uncertain. The germline V gene encodes CDR1 SGHTA and CDR2 FQGNSA. This CDR3 is built from 11 residues. V was clipped by 2 bases and J by 6 bases, with 5 bases between them. CDR3 loop: CASSLRVEQYF. The CDR3 nucleotides read TGTGCCAGCAGCTTACGAGTCGAGCAGTACTTC. The complete variable domain, with remaining parts taken from reference TRBV7-2 and TRBJ2-7, reads GAGVSQSPSNKVTEKGKDVELRCDPISGHTALYWYRQSLGQGLEFLIYFQGNSAPDKSGLPSDRFSAERTGGSVSTLTIQRTQQEDSAVYLCASSLRVEQYFGPGTRLTVT.

This clonotype was found many times. The chain links TRBV7-8 to TRBJ2-5; D perhaps matches TRBD2 (6 bases). CDR3 size: 17 residues. Germline CDR1 SGHVS, CDR2 FQNEAQ. Trimming stripped 2 bases from V and 4 bases from J, with 20 bases between. The CDR3 protein is CASSLIRKVGGRETQYF. The CDR3 DNA sequence: TGTGCCAGCAGCTTAATCAGGAAGGTCGGGGGTAGAGAGACCCAGTACTTC.

This clonotype was counted between two and nine times. The gene calls are TRBV28 and TRBJ1-5; the D is unclear. The CDR3 covers 16 residues. Germline V CDR1 and CDR2: MDHEN, SYDVKM. Trimming took 3 bases from V and 1 from J, leaving 13 bases between them. DNA for the CDR3: TGTGCCAGCAGTTTTATCGCAATTTTAAGCAATCAGCCCCAGCATTTT. Protein sequence: CASSFIAILSNQPQHF. Complete variable domain (other parts from reference TRBV28 and TRBJ1-5): DVKVTQSSRYLVKRTGEKVFLECVQDMDHENMFWYRQDPGLGLRLIYFSYDVKMKEKGDIPEGYSVSREKKERFSLILESASTNQTSMYLCASSFIAILSNQPQHFGDGTRLSIL.

V usage is TRBV7-2 and J usage is TRBJ1-1, with TRBD1 identical over 8 bases. V lost 5 bases to trimming and J lost 4 bases; unmatched junction nucleotides: 9. This CDR3 spans 15 amino acids. Germline-derived CDR1 and CDR2 are SGHTA and FQGNSA. The CDR3 is CASSLQTGAGTEAFF. The CDR3 DNA is TGTGCCAGCAGCCTACAGACAGGGGCGGGCACTGAAGCTTTCTTT. Full variable domain (outside the CDR3, taken from reference TRBV7-2 and TRBJ1-1): GAGVSQSPSNKVTEKGKDVELRCDPISGHTALYWYRQSLGQGLEFLIYFQGNSAPDKSGLPSDRFSAERTGGSVSTLTIQRTQQEDSAVYLCASSLQTGAGTEAFFGQGTRLTVV.

The chain combines TRBV2 with TRBJ2-4; D possibly corresponds to TRBD2 (5 bases). Germline V gives CDR1 SNHLY, CDR2 FYNNEI. Between the trimmed V and J ends, which lost 2 bases and 9 bases, there was a span of 8 bases. The CDR3 is 12 residues long. The DNA for the CDR3 is TGTGCCAGCAGTGAAAGTGGAGGCATTCAGTACTTC. It encodes CASSESGGIQYF.

This clonotype was seen at least ten times. The rearrangement links TRBV19 to TRBJ1-1; 7 bases agree with TRBD1. CDR3 size: 16 residues. From germline, CDR1 is LNHDA and CDR2 SQIVND (reference sequence). The J segment lost 1 base and the V segment lost 4 bases, leaving 9 bases of the junction unmatched. The CDR3 region has the DNA TGTGCCAGTAGTACCCTAAACAGGGGAAGGAACACTGAAGCTTTCTTT. This codes for CASSTLNRGRNTEAFF.

This clonotype occurred a few times. V gene TRBV20-1 combines with J gene TRBJ2-3; TRBD2 matches 9 bases. The CDR3 runs 14 residues. CDR1 and CDR2 (germline): DFQATT, SNEGSKA (reference sequence). V dropped 6 bases and J dropped 1; count of bases not matched to a gene: 5. CDR3 nucleotides: TGCAGTGCGGAAGCGGGAGGAGGCACAGATACGCAGTATTTT. It encodes CSAEAGGGTDTQYF.

The sample holds one count of this clonotype. V gene TRBV10-1 combines with J gene TRBJ2-1; the D gene is possibly TRBD1 (6 bases). Trimming took off 4 bases at V and 7 bases at J, with 8 bases between the two ends. The CDR3 runs to 12 residues. Germline V gives CDR1 WNHNN, CDR2 SYGVQD (reference sequence). As DNA, the CDR3 is TGCGCCAGCAGTGGACAGGCAAATGAGCAGTTCTTC. This codes for CASSGQANEQFF.

The chain uses TRBV29-1 and TRBJ2-7; D call uncertain. The CDR3 sequence is 12 residues long. Germline-derived CDR1 and CDR2 are SQVTM and ANQGSEA. The V gene lost 4 bases and the J gene lost 5 bases, with 12 bases spanning the gap. In DNA form, the CDR3 reads TGCAGCGTTGTTTTCGGGTCCCACGAGCAGTACTTC. Its protein is CSVVFGSHEQYF.

In its sample, this clonotype was seen a few times. J is TRBJ1-4 and V is TRBV19; TRBD1 aligns across 9 bases. CDR3 length equals 16 residues. Germline V CDR1 and CDR2: LNHDA, SQIVND (reference sequence). V gave up 10 bases and J gave up 5 bases; unmatched junction bases: 14. For the CDR3, the DNA is TGTGCCATTCCACCGCGTGGGACAGGGATGAATGAAAAACTGTTTTTT. Its translation is CAIPPRGTGMNEKLFF.

A word on this clonotype: This sequence may be a read error, since a much larger clone differs from it by one base. The chain is built from TRBV27 and TRBJ1-2; the D is unclear. V was trimmed by 5 bases and J by 0 bases, leaving 13 bases between them. There are 15 residues in the CDR3. Germline V gives CDR1 MNHEY, CDR2 SMNVEV (reference sequence). DNA of the CDR3: TGTGCCAGCAGTCGTCGCCGTCGAGCTAACTATGGCTACACCTTC. Amino acid sequence: CASSRRRRANYGYTF.

In its sample, this clonotype was seen a few times. The chain employs TRBV24-1 and TRBJ2-3; 11 bases line up with TRBD1. The ends lost 4 bases at V and 1 base at J; junction bases unmatched: 9. The CDR3 consists of 18 residues. Germline V gene sequence: CDR1 KGHDR, CDR2 SFDVKD. CDR3 sequence (DNA): TGTGCCACCAGTGAAGCCGAAGGGACAGGGGGGCGCACAGATACGCAGTATTTT. Encoded protein: CATSEAEGTGGRTDTQYF.

This sequence joins TRBV19 and TRBJ2-1, with TRBD2 matching over 12 bases. The CDR3 length is 16 residues. Germline V gives CDR1 LNHDA, CDR2 SQIVND (reference sequence). Losses at the gene ends were 3 bases for V and 7 bases for J; bases not matched to a gene: 7. CDR3: CASSMTSGRSENEQFF. The CDR3 coding sequence is TGTGCCAGTAGTATGACTAGCGGGAGAAGCGAGAATGAGCAGTTCTTC.